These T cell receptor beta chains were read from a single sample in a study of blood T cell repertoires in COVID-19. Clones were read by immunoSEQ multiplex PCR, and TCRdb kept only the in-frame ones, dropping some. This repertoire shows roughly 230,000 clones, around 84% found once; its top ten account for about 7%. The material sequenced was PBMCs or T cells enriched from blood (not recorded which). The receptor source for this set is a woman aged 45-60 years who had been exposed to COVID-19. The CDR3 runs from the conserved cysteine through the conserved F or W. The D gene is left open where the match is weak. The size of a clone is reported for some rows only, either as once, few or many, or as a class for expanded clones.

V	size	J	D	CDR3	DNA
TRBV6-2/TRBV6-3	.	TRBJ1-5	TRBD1	CASTPRSGQGNQPQHF	TGTGCCAGCACCCCGAGGTCAGGACAGGGTAATCAGCCCCAGCATTTT
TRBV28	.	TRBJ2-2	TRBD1	CASSLWRQGSNTGELFF	TGTGCCAGCAGTTTATGGCGACAGGGATCGAACACCGGGGAGCTGTTTTTT
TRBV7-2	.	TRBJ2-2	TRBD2	CASSPRGGNTGELFF	TGTGCCAGCAGCCCCCGCGGGGGTAACACCGGGGAGCTGTTTTTT
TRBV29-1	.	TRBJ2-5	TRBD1	CSVPPGQGRETQYF	TGCAGCGTGCCCCCGGGACAGGGGAGAGAGACCCAGTACTTC
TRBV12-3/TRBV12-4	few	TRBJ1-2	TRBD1	CASSLGQGEEGTF	TGTGCCAGCAGTTTAGGACAGGGGGAAGAAGGCACCTTC
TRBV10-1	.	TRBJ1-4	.	CASKRGGEKLFF	TGCGCCAGCAAGAGGGGGGGCGAAAAACTGTTTTTT
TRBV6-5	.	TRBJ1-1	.	CASSLTGGTEAFF	TGTGCCAGCAGCCTCACCGGTGGCACTGAAGCTTTCTTT
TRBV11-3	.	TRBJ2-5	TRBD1	CASSSRDRGHETQYF	TGTGCCAGCAGCTCCCGGGACAGGGGGCACGAGACCCAGTACTTC
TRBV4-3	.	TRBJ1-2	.	CASSQDLATAANYGYTF	TGCGCCAGCAGCCAAGATCTAGCGACAGCGGCTAACTATGGCTACACCTTC
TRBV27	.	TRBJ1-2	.	CASSDHRALGGYTF	TGTGCCAGCAGTGACCACAGGGCGTTAGGTGGCTACACCTTC
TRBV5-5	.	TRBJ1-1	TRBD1	CASSSETGGWDRAFF	TGTGCCAGCAGCTCAGAAACAGGGGGCTGGGATAGAGCTTTCTTT
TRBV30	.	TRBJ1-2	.	CAWLDRRGNYGYTF	TGTGCCTGGTTAGACAGACGAGGCAACTATGGCTACACCTTC
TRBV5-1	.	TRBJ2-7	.	CASSLDGQTYEQYF	TGCGCCAGCAGCTTGGATGGACAGACCTACGAGCAGTACTTC
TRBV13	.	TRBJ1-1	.	CASSFWGGTEAFF	TGTGCCAGCAGCTTCTGGGGGGGGACTGAAGCTTTCTTT
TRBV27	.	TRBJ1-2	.	CASSLGRFYGYTF	TGTGCCAGCAGCCTGGGGAGGTTCTATGGCTACACCTTC
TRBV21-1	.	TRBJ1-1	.	CASSGGENTEAFF	TGTGCCAGCAGCGGGGGGGAGAACACTGAAGCTTTCTTT
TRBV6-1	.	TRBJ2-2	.	CASSEKDSRNTGELFF	TGTGCCAGCAGTGAAAAAGACAGTAGAAACACCGGGGAGCTGTTTTTT
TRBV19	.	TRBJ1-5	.	CASSSNYQPQHF	TGTGCCAGTAGTAGTAACTATCAGCCCCAGCATTTT
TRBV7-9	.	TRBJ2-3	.	CASSRRGSTDTQYF	TGTGCCAGCAGCCGCCGGGGTAGCACAGATACGCAGTATTTT
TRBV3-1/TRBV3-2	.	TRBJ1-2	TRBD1	CASSQDSLDRHLVGYTF	TGTGCCAGCAGCCAAGATTCCTTGGACAGGCACCTCGTTGGCTACACCTTC
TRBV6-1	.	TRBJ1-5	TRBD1	CASSEAPWTGNQPQHF	TGTGCCAGCAGTGAAGCCCCTTGGACAGGGAATCAGCCCCAGCATTTT
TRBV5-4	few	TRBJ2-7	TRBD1	CASSYDRGRTYEQYF	TGTGCCAGCAGTTATGACAGGGGACGAACCTACGAGCAGTACTTC
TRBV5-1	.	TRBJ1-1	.	CASSLVADKNTEAFF	TGCGCCAGCAGCTTAGTGGCGGATAAGAACACTGAAGCTTTCTTT
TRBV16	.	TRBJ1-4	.	CASSQSLADEVNEKLFF	TGTGCCAGCAGCCAATCTCTAGCCGATGAGGTTAATGAAAAACTGTTTTTT
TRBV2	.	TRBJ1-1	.	CATRRGAVGNTEAFF	TGTGCCACCCGGAGGGGCGCGGTGGGGAACACTGAAGCTTTCTTT
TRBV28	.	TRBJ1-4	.	CASSFDSFNEKLFF	TGTGCCAGCAGTTTCGACAGCTTTAATGAAAAACTGTTTTTT
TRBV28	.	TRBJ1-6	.	CASSKRQLLNSPLHF	TGTGCCAGCAGTAAGCGACAGCTTTTGAATTCACCCCTCCACTTT
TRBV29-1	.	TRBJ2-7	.	CSVLSGNYEQYF	TGCAGCGTCCTGTCGGGAAACTACGAGCAGTACTTC
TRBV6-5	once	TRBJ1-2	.	CASSSTSVSLNYGYTF	TGTGCCAGCAGTTCCACCTCGGTGAGCCTTAACTATGGCTACACCTTC